A single sample is the source of the 5 T cell receptor beta chains below, sequenced in a study of shared clonotypes between healthy human individuals. Method: immunoSEQ multiplex PCR; TCRdb's copy keeps in-frame clones and lacks some. The data hold roughly 2 million clones, with roughly 95% observed a single time. Source material: naive CD4+ T cells sorted from blood. The sample's subset: CD45RA+ positively selected. The receptors originated from a man aged 18 to 35 in good health.

The rearrangement joins TRBV9 to TRBJ1-1; TRBD1 is a possible D gene (5 bases). CDR1 and CDR2 from the germline V gene are SGDLS and YYNGEE. This CDR3 contains 15 residues. V lost 4 bases, J lost 3 bases, and 16 bases lay in between. The CDR3 is CASSPPGGGDTEAFF. CDR3 in DNA: TGTGCCAGCAGCCCCCCTGGGGGAGGGGACACTGAAGCTTTCTTT.

This chain uses TRBV6-5 with TRBJ1-4, with D hard to call. This CDR3 is 14 amino acids long. V was pared by 5 bases and J by 0 bases, with 7 bases between. Germline V lookup: CDR1 MNHEY, CDR2 SVGAGI. The CDR3 region is CASSRLATNEKLFF. The CDR3 bases are TGTGCCAGCAGTCGACTCGCAACTAATGAAAAACTGTTTTTT.

J is TRBJ1-6 and V is TRBV12-5; 7 bases map to TRBD1. The CDR3 extends over 18 amino acids. The V gene end was trimmed by 0 bases and the J gene end by 10 bases; junction bases not matched to a gene: 15. Germline CDR1 is LGHNT and CDR2 is FRNRAP. CDR3 loop: CASGLVDRWEGGRSPLHF. Written as DNA, the CDR3 is TGTGCTAGTGGTTTGGTCGACAGGTGGGAAGGGGGCCGGTCACCCCTCCACTTT.

The genes are TRBV13 and TRBJ2-4; D call uncertain. Looked up from germline, CDR1 is PRHDT and CDR2 is FYEKMQ (reference sequence). The ends were cut back, 5 bases at V and 0 bases at J, with 8 bases in the middle. CDR3 length: 14 residues. CDR3 sequence (DNA): TGTGCCAGCAGCCCCCCCCTAGCCAAAAACATTCAGTACTTC. Encoded protein: CASSPPLAKNIQYF.

This clone occurred a few times. This chain links TRBV10-3 with TRBJ2-5; D not resolved. Per the germline V gene, CDR1 is ENHRY and CDR2 is SYGVKD. V was shortened by 0 bases and J by 5 bases, with 7 bases between the two germline ends. The CDR3 loop spans 13 amino acids. The CDR3: CAISESKVETQYF. In DNA form, the CDR3 reads TGTGCCATCAGTGAGTCGAAGGTGGAGACCCAGTACTTC.